Below, 25 T cell receptor beta chains from the same sample are listed, as sequenced in a study of OX40 agonist ivuxolimab in advanced cancers. Sequenced by immunoSEQ multiplex PCR; TCRdb stores in-frame clones only, minus some. The sample lists nearly 50,000 clones; roughly 89% were seen once. The sample was CD4+ or CD8+ T cells sorted from blood, taken in a trial of the OX40 agonist ivuxolimab. These TCRs come from an adult with an advanced solid tumor such as melanoma, head and neck, liver or kidney cancer.

The chain links TRBV4-1 to TRBJ2-7; 9 positions agree with TRBD2. Germline V gene lookup returns CDR1 MGHRA and CDR2 YSYEKL. V shed 0 bases and J 1 base; nucleotides not matched to a gene: 22. CDR3 length equals 22 residues. The CDR3 reads CASSQDLVSALAGWVISYEQYF. For the CDR3, the DNA is TGCGCCAGCAGCCAAGATTTGGTCTCGGCGCTAGCGGGGTGGGTGATATCCTACGAGCAGTACTTC.

The chain links TRBV29-1 to TRBJ1-3, with no clear D. Trimming removed 6 bases from V and 4 bases from J, with 10 bases in between. In germline, CDR1 is SQVTM, CDR2 ANQGSEA. This CDR3 contains 12 residues. The CDR3 protein is CSVPGKGNTIYF. The CDR3, as DNA: TGCAGCGTACCCGGGAAGGGAAACACCATATATTTT.

This rearrangement joins TRBV6-5 to TRBJ1-3; D not certain. The CDR3 contains 14 residues. The V end lost 7 bases, the J end lost 0 bases, and 10 bases lay between the germline ends. CDR1 and CDR2 from the germline V gene are MNHEY and SVGAGI. The CDR3 here is CASIVSRSGNTIYF. The CDR3 DNA is TGTGCCAGCATAGTATCACGCTCTGGAAACACCATATATTTT.

The chain couples TRBV4-1 to TRBJ1-4, with D unclear. The CDR3 length is 14 residues. Per germline, CDR1 MGHRA and CDR2 YSYEKL. Trimming left V 0 bases short and J 5 bases short, with 7 bases between. The CDR3: CASSQEPSNEKLFF. The CDR3 nucleotides read TGCGCCAGCAGCCAAGAACCGTCCAATGAAAAACTGTTTTTT.

The chain uses TRBV9 and TRBJ2-5, with 8 bases identical to TRBD1. This CDR3 has 15 residues. Germline CDR1 SGDLS, CDR2 YYNGEE. V was pared by 3 bases and J by 5 bases, with 9 bases of the junction left unmatched. The CDR3 region is CASSAIDRGGETQYF. CDR3 DNA: TGTGCCAGCAGCGCGATCGACAGGGGAGGTGAGACCCAGTACTTC.

This rearrangement joins TRBV27 to TRBJ1-2; D is perhaps TRBD1 (6 bases). Germline CDR1 is MNHEY and CDR2 is SMNVEV (reference sequence). Trimming stripped 3 bases from V and 4 bases from J, with 15 bases between. CDR3 length: 15 amino acids. In DNA, the CDR3 is TGTGCCAGCAGTTTGTCCGGGACACCGAGCTATGGCTACACCTTC. Amino acid sequence: CASSLSGTPSYGYTF.

This chain uses TRBV28 with TRBJ2-3; 7 bases are shared with TRBD1. The junction had 12 bases not matched to a gene; V was cut back by 6 bases and J by 6 bases. From germline, CDR1 is MDHEN and CDR2 SYDVKM. This CDR3 comprises 15 residues. CDR3 DNA: TGTGCCAGCAGGGGACAGAACACCTTAAGGGATACGCAGTATTTT. This translates into CASRGQNTLRDTQYF.

V gene TRBV5-8 combines with J gene TRBJ1-2, with D tentatively TRBD1 (5 bases). This CDR3 is built from 14 residues. CDR1 is SGHTS and CDR2 is YDEGEE in the germline V gene. The V and J ends lost 1 base and 6 bases respectively, with 13 bases between them. The CDR3 nucleotides are TGTGCCAGCAGCTTGCGTGAGGGGTCCAATGGCTACACCTTC. Its translation is CASSLREGSNGYTF.

The CDR3 DNA is TGTGCCAGCAGTGAAGCTAGCGGGGGGCCCACAGATACGCAGTATTTT. This sequence encodes CASSEASGGPTDTQYF. J is TRBJ2-3 and V is TRBV2; 10 nucleotides align to TRBD2. Germline CDR1 SNHLY, CDR2 FYNNEI. The CDR3 has 16 amino acids. The trim removed 0 bases at V and 2 bases at J, leaving 2 bases unmatched.

The genes are TRBV6-1 and TRBJ1-2, with TRBD1 matching 10 bases. Germline V CDR1 and CDR2: MNHNS, SASEGT. The CDR3 sequence is 15 residues long. J gave up 13 bases and V 6 bases, and 17 bases lay outside the gene matches. The CDR3 DNA sequence: TGTGCCAGCAGGAATCCGGGACAGGGGCTATGGCTTGGCACCTTC. It codes for CASRNPGQGLWLGTF.

The chain recombines TRBV27 with TRBJ1-2; TRBD1 agrees at 8 bases. The length of the CDR3 is 14 residues. With 5 bases clipped from V and 5 bases from J, the junction kept 7 bases outside the gene matches. Germline V lookup: CDR1 MNHEY, CDR2 SMNVEV (reference sequence). Here the CDR3 DNA reads TGTGCCAGCAGTCCCTCCGACAGGGGATATGGCTACACCTTC. Translated, it gives CASSPSDRGYGYTF.

This clone was counted between two and nine times. This rearrangement joins TRBV9 to TRBJ2-5, with 11 bases fitting TRBD2. The CDR3 has 17 amino acids. From germline, CDR1 is SGDLS and CDR2 YYNGEE. The trim removed 1 base at V and 2 bases at J, leaving 7 bases unmatched. CDR3 nucleotides: TGTGCCAGCAGCGTATTTTCTAGCGGGGGGTTACAAGAGACCCAGTACTTC. Protein: CASSVFSSGGLQETQYF.

The chain carries TRBV5-1 and TRBJ2-1, with no clear D. This CDR3 is 12 amino acids long. The germline gives CDR1 SGHRS, CDR2 YFSETQ. The ends were cut back, 1 base at V and 7 bases at J, with 6 bases in the middle. CDR3 sequence (DNA): TGCGCCAGCAGCTTGTTTGGGAATGAGCAGTTCTTC. Translated: CASSLFGNEQFF.

The chain is built from TRBV19 and TRBJ2-1; D is tentatively TRBD1 or TRBD2 (6 bases each). The CDR3 sequence is 12 residues long. Trimming removed 4 bases at V and 10 bases at J, with 11 bases between. CDR1 LNHDA and CDR2 SQIVND come from the germline V gene (reference sequence). CDR3 region: CASSKGGEEQFF. The CDR3, as DNA: TGTGCCAGTAGTAAGGGGGGAGAAGAGCAGTTCTTC. Combining the CDR3 with reference TRBV19 and TRBJ2-1 gives the whole variable domain DGGITQSPKYLFRKEGQNVTLSCEQNLNHDAMYWYRQDPGQGLRLIYYSQIVNDFQKGDIAEGYSVSREKKESFPLTVTSAQKNPTAFYLCASSKGGEEQFFGPGTRLTVL.

V and J are TRBV7-9 and TRBJ1-4; 8 nucleotides agree with TRBD1. Germline V gives CDR1 SEHNR, CDR2 FQNEAQ (reference sequence). V dropped 10 bases and J dropped 8; count of bases not matched to a gene: 15. The CDR3 totals 15 residues. CDR3 coding DNA: TGTGCCATTTTGGGCCAGGGGGCAGGAGGAGAAAAACTGTTTTTT. Residues: CAILGQGAGGEKLFF.

V is TRBV10-1 and J is TRBJ1-5; unclear D gene. The V end lost 1 base, the J end lost 0 bases, and 13 bases lay between the germline ends. Germline assignment: CDR1 WNHNN and CDR2 SYGVQD (reference sequence). The CDR3 contains 17 residues. CDR3 sequence: CASSEFRRWISNQPQHF. CDR3 sequence (DNA): TGCGCCAGCAGTGAGTTCAGGAGGTGGATTAGCAATCAGCCCCAGCATTTT.

The chain has TRBV28 and TRBJ2-5; weak D call: TRBD1 (5 bases). Trimming pared 3 bases from V and 7 bases from J, leaving 9 bases between. The CDR3 has 12 amino acids. Germline V CDR1 and CDR2: MDHEN, SYDVKM. The CDR3 DNA follows: TGTGCCAGCAGTTTGGACATAGGGACCCAGTACTTC. Amino acids: CASSLDIGTQYF.

The rearrangement uses TRBV4-2 and TRBJ1-1; D uncertain. Trimming shortened V by 0 bases and J by 1 base, and 6 bases separated the two germline ends. The CDR3 spans 14 residues. Per the germline V gene, CDR1 is LGHNA and CDR2 is YNFKEQ. The CDR3 sequence is CASSQDLGNTEAFF. Here the CDR3 DNA reads TGTGCCAGCAGCCAAGATTTAGGGAACACTGAAGCTTTCTTT.

This clone has a single count. V and J are TRBV30 and TRBJ2-2, with 8 bases fitting TRBD2. Germline CDR1 reads GTSNPN; CDR2 reads SVGIG (reference sequence). This CDR3 has 13 amino acids. The V segment lost 4 bases and the J segment 7 bases; nucleotides outside the gene matches: 5. CDR3 coding DNA: TGTGCCTGGACCGGGGGGGCCAGCGGGGAGCTGTTTTTT. Translating it yields CAWTGGASGELFF.

This chain links TRBV7-8 with TRBJ1-2; weak D call: TRBD1 (5 bases). Germline V gives CDR1 SGHVS, CDR2 FQNEAQ. This CDR3 is 14 amino acids long. V lost 5 bases, J lost 4 bases, and 14 bases lay in between. CDR3: CASSPGGVGYGYTF. The CDR3 region has the DNA TGTGCCAGCAGCCCCGGAGGGGTGGGCTATGGCTACACCTTC.

This sequence joins TRBV4-1 and TRBJ1-1, with 7 nucleotides matching TRBD1. The germline V gene has CDR1 MGHRA and CDR2 YSYEKL. V shed 3 bases and J 1 base; nucleotides not matched to a gene: 5. The CDR3 runs to 15 residues. CDR3 DNA sequence: TGCGCCAGCAGCCAGTCGGGACAGACGAACACTGAAGCTTTCTTT. It yields the protein CASSQSGQTNTEAFF.

The chain is built from TRBV28 and TRBJ1-1; tentatively, D is TRBD1 (6 bases). Trimming removed 5 bases from V and 1 base from J, with 17 bases in between. The CDR3 consists of 16 residues. The germline gives CDR1 MDHEN, CDR2 SYDVKM. The CDR3 region has the DNA TGTGCCAGCAGTCCAAGGGGGGTGACAGGGAACACTGAAGCTTTCTTT. Translated: CASSPRGVTGNTEAFF.

This rearrangement joins TRBV27 to TRBJ2-7; D is unclear. Looked up from germline, CDR1 is MNHEY and CDR2 is SMNVEV (reference sequence). The CDR3 extends over 13 amino acids. V lost 2 bases and J lost 0, with 5 bases in between. In DNA, the CDR3 is TGTGCCAGCAGTTTACAAAGCTCCTACGAGCAGTACTTC. Its protein product is CASSLQSSYEQYF.

This clone was detected only once. This rearrangement joins TRBV7-8 to TRBJ2-3; D is ambiguous. The germline V and J ends were trimmed by 5 bases and 0 bases, with 15 bases remaining between them. This CDR3 comprises 16 residues. Germline V lookup: CDR1 SGHVS, CDR2 FQNEAQ. CDR3 coding DNA: TGTGCCAGCAGCATTGGACCCACCACTAGCACAGATACGCAGTATTTT. This codes for CASSIGPTTSTDTQYF.

This clone was detected a few times. The chain recombines TRBV7-9 with TRBJ1-6, with a possible D match to TRBD1 (5 bases). The CDR3 length is 15 residues. From germline, CDR1 is SEHNR and CDR2 FQNEAQ (reference sequence). V was cut by 1 base and J by 5 bases, with 9 bases left in between. CDR3 sequence reads: CASSLVQGDNSPLHF. The CDR3 nucleotides read TGTGCCAGCAGCTTAGTCCAGGGCGATAATTCACCCCTCCACTTT.